These T cell receptor beta chains were read from a single sample in a study of T cell responses to AZD1222 COVID-19 vaccine. Sequencing was performed with immunoSEQ multiplex PCR; in TCRdb, only in-frame clones are kept and a portion is missing. Among about 54,000 clones, 80% to 90% were seen once, and the ten largest hold more than 8.5%. The sequencing here drew on peripheral blood, taken on day 0 of AZD1222 vaccination. Source of these receptors: an adult in good health. Both conserved end residues are part of each CDR3. The D gene is left open where the match is weak. Not every row has a clone size; where given, it reads once, few, many or a size class.

TRBV6-5	TRBD1	few	TRBJ1-2	TGTGCCAGCAGCCGCGACAGGGTAGATGACTACACCTTC	CASSRDRVDDYTF
TRBV10-2	.	.	TRBJ1-5	TGCGCCAGCAGCTTAGGACCCAATCAGCCCCAGCATTTT	CASSLGPNQPQHF
TRBV11-3	TRBD2	once	TRBJ2-7	TGTGCCAGCTCCGGCTCGGGAGGGCCTCACGAGCAGTACTTC	CASSGSGGPHEQYF
TRBV12-3/TRBV12-4	.	.	TRBJ1-6	TGTGCCAGCAGTGCCCCAAGGACACCCCTCCACTTT	CASSAPRTPLHF
TRBV5-1	TRBD1	.	TRBJ1-3	TGCGCCAGCAGCTTGGTTACAGGGGGTGGAAACACCATATATTTT	CASSLVTGGGNTIYF
TRBV6-2/TRBV6-3	TRBD1	once	TRBJ1-2	TGTGCCAGCAGTTCAGGGGGCGTTGGCTACACCTTC	CASSSGGVGYTF
TRBV5-4	.	.	TRBJ2-1	TGTGCCAGCAGCTTATTCGGTGAAAATGAGCAGTTCTTC	CASSLFGENEQFF
TRBV6-6	TRBD2	.	TRBJ2-3	TGTGCCAGCAGCCTCAGCGGGAGAGGGACAGATACGCAGTATTTT	CASSLSGRGTDTQYF
TRBV5-1	.	.	TRBJ1-1	TGCGCCAGCAGCCGGGGTACAGGGAGGAGGTTTGAAGCTTTCTTT	CASSRGTGRRFEAFF
TRBV28	.	.	TRBJ2-7	TGTGCCAGCAGACTCCAGGGGATAGCGAAAGGGCGCGAGCAGTACTTC	CASRLQGIAKGREQYF
TRBV7-9	.	.	TRBJ1-2	TGTGCCAGCAGCGCGGACAGCCGAATTTCACGAATTCTCTATGGCTACACCTTC	CASSADSRISRILYGYTF
TRBV6-4	.	.	TRBJ2-1	TGTGCCAGCAGAGCCAGGACGAGCTCCTACAATGAGCAGTTCTTC	CASRARTSSYNEQFF
TRBV18	.	.	TRBJ1-5	TGTGCCAGCTCACCACCGAACGGGGTGGGCAATCAGCCCCAGCATTTT	CASSPPNGVGNQPQHF
TRBV27	TRBD1	.	TRBJ1-4	TGTGCCAGCAGTCGCGGACAGGGGAGGTCAACTAATGAAAAACTGTTTTTT	CASSRGQGRSTNEKLFF
TRBV14	.	.	TRBJ1-1	TGTGCCAGCAGCCGGACGAACACTGAAGCTTTCTTT	CASSRTNTEAFF
TRBV29-1	.	.	TRBJ1-2	TGCAGCGTTGACTCAAGGGGGAACTTTGGCTACACCTTC	CSVDSRGNFGYTF
TRBV3-1/TRBV3-2	.	once	TRBJ1-5	TGTGCCAGCAGCCGATGCGTGAAAACCCGGCGAACCAAGACGGGGAATCAGCCCCAGCATTTT	CASSRCVKTRRTKTGNQPQHF
TRBV19	TRBD2	.	TRBJ2-3	TGTGCCAGTAGTGGACGGGGGGGCCTAGATACGCAGTATTTT	CASSGRGGLDTQYF
TRBV9	.	.	TRBJ2-5	TGTGCCAGCAGCGTAGATGTGGGGGCATTGGAGACCCAGTACTTC	CASSVDVGALETQYF
TRBV27	TRBD1	.	TRBJ1-1	TGTGCCAGCAGTCCGACAGGGTTGAACACTGAAGCTTTCTTT	CASSPTGLNTEAFF
TRBV6-5	.	.	TRBJ1-1	TGTGCCAGCAGACGGGCGGGGGGGCGCGGGACTGAAGCTTTCTTT	CASRRAGGRGTEAFF
TRBV9	.	.	TRBJ2-2	TGTGCCAGCAGCGTAGTTGACACCGGGGAGCTGTTTTTT	CASSVVDTGELFF
TRBV7-8	TRBD2	.	TRBJ2-5	TGTGCCAGTAGTACAGTAGCGGGAGCAGAGACCCAGTACTTC	CASSTVAGAETQYF
TRBV6-6	TRBD1	.	TRBJ1-4	TGTGCCAGCAGTTTTGGTGGGACAGGGGCTGAAAAACTGTTTTTT	CASSFGGTGAEKLFF
TRBV6-6	.	.	TRBJ1-1	TGTGCCAGCAGTTACCCCCGGACGGGAGGGAACACTGAAGCTTTCTTT	CASSYPRTGGNTEAFF
TRBV2	.	.	TRBJ1-6	TGTGCCAGCAGTGAAGCTCCTCAAGGGGACTCACCCCTCCACTTT	CASSEAPQGDSPLHF
TRBV5-8	TRBD1	.	TRBJ1-2	TGTGCCAGCAGCTTGTTCGGACAGGACTATGGCTACACCTTC	CASSLFGQDYGYTF
TRBV6-2/TRBV6-3	.	medium-sized	TRBJ1-6	TGTGCCAGCAGTTACCCCCGTTCACCCCTCCACTTT	CASSYPRSPLHF
TRBV7-3	.	.	TRBJ1-1	TGTGCCAGCAGCCCCCTCGGAGGGGGAACTGAAGCTTTCTTT	CASSPLGGGTEAFF
TRBV7-6	TRBD1	.	TRBJ2-3	TGTGCCAGCAGCTTGGGGACAGGTCACACAGATACGCAGTATTTT	CASSLGTGHTDTQYF
TRBV7-2	.	.	TRBJ1-5	TGTGCCAGCAGCCGGGTAGGGGGGGACATTAATCAGCCCCAGCATTTT	CASSRVGGDINQPQHF
TRBV27	.	.	TRBJ2-3	TGTGCCAGCAGTTTAGGCGGGCCTGGCACAGATACGCAGTATTTT	CASSLGGPGTDTQYF
TRBV5-1	.	.	TRBJ2-7	TGCGCCAGCAGCTTGGGTCACGAGCAGTACTTC	CASSLGHEQYF
TRBV4-1	.	few	TRBJ1-2	TGCGCCAGCAGCCAAGGTAATAGAGCCTCTGAGGGGCTCTATGGCTACACCTTC	CASSQGNRASEGLYGYTF
TRBV19	TRBD1	few	TRBJ2-1	TGTGCCAGTAGTGTAGACAGGGGTGAGCAGTTCTTC	CASSVDRGEQFF
TRBV15	.	.	TRBJ2-7	TGTGCCACCAGCAGAGGTGAGGCTGGCAGAGCCTACGAGCAGTACTTC	CATSRGEAGRAYEQYF
TRBV27	.	.	TRBJ1-2	TGTGCCAGCAGTTTAATGGGAGAGAATGGCTACACCTTC	CASSLMGENGYTF
TRBV5-6	.	once	TRBJ1-1	TGTGCCAGCAGCTTGGCGGGAAGAAACACTGAAGCTTTCTTT	CASSLAGRNTEAFF
TRBV28	.	.	TRBJ1-2	TGTGCCAGCAGGGGCGTTGCGGGCAGCCACTACACCTTC	CASRGVAGSHYTF
TRBV2	.	.	TRBJ1-4	TGTGCCAGCAGCCTCGACTCGGCAAAACTGTTTTTT	CASSLDSAKLFF
TRBV11-2	TRBD2	few	TRBJ2-5	TGTGCCAGCAGCTTAGATGAGACTAGCGGGGGGGGATTGGAGACCCAGTACTTC	CASSLDETSGGGLETQYF
TRBV6-1	TRBD1	once	TRBJ1-2	TGTGCCAGCAGTGAAGGCCAGGGGGTCGCCTATGGCTACACCTTC	CASSEGQGVAYGYTF
TRBV6-2/TRBV6-3	TRBD1	.	TRBJ1-6	TGTGCCAGCAGTGCCCGACAGGGGGACAATTCACCCCTCCACTTT	CASSARQGDNSPLHF
TRBV19	.	.	TRBJ1-4	TGTGCCAGTAGTGTCGGGGGGGGTGAAAAACTGTTTTTT	CASSVGGGEKLFF
TRBV19	TRBD1	.	TRBJ1-1	TGTGCCAGTAGTATCGGGACAGGGAACACTGAAGCTTTCTTT	CASSIGTGNTEAFF
TRBV19	.	.	TRBJ2-3	TGTGCCAGTAGTATAGGAGATACGCAGTATTTT	CASSIGDTQYF
TRBV6-2/TRBV6-3	TRBD2	.	TRBJ2-6	TGTGCCAGCAGTAAAGCGGGGAGCTCTGGGGCCAACGTCCTGACTTTC	CASSKAGSSGANVLTF
TRBV5-5	TRBD1	few	TRBJ2-7	TGTGCCAGCAGCCTCGGACAGGGCCGCTCCTACGAGCAGTACTTC	CASSLGQGRSYEQYF
TRBV10-1	.	.	TRBJ2-7	TGCGCCAGCAGTGAGTCGACCCTAAAGAGGGAGCAGTACTTC	CASSESTLKREQYF
TRBV29-1	.	.	TRBJ1-5	TGCAGCGTTGTGTCGGGGGTGGGTCAGCCCCAGCATTTT	CSVVSGVGQPQHF
TRBV5-5	.	medium-sized	TRBJ1-1	TGTGCCAGCAGCTTGGTGAGTCGGGAGTATAGCGCTTTCTTT	CASSLVSREYSAFF
TRBV5-6	TRBD2	.	TRBJ2-5	TGTGCCAGCAGCTTGTCGGGGACTAGCCAAGAGACCCAGTACTTC	CASSLSGTSQETQYF
TRBV3-1/TRBV3-2	.	.	TRBJ2-3	TGTGCCAGCAGCCAAGGGAGTTTCACAGATACGCAGTATTTT	CASSQGSFTDTQYF
TRBV6-5	.	.	TRBJ1-1	TGTGCCAGCAGGGCCGGGACACCCTTTGACACTGAAGCTTTCTTT	CASRAGTPFDTEAFF
TRBV24-1	TRBD2	.	TRBJ2-1	TGTGCCACCAGTGGACTAGCGGGATCGGATGAGCAGTTCTTC	CATSGLAGSDEQFF
TRBV19	TRBD1	.	TRBJ1-2	TGTGCCAGTAGTATAGCCAGGGGGCTAGCTAACTATGGCTACACCTTC	CASSIARGLANYGYTF
TRBV24-1	TRBD2	.	TRBJ2-3	TGTGCCCCCCATCGCGGGAGGGGCTCAGAGGATACGCAGTATTTT	CAPHRGRGSEDTQYF
TRBV19	TRBD2	.	TRBJ2-3	TGTGCCAGTTCCCCAGGGCTTAGAAGCGGGAGTCTCCCTAGCACAGATACGCAGTATTTT	CASSPGLRSGSLPSTDTQYF
TRBV5-1	TRBD1	.	TRBJ2-5	TGCGCCAGCAGCCCTGGGGACAGGGCCCAAGAGACCCAGTACTTC	CASSPGDRAQETQYF